This T cell receptor (beta chain) was documented in a study of T cell responses to AZD1222 COVID-19 vaccine. Study-level information: Pooling of second doses given at about 4 or about 12 weeks was done.

Profiling relied on immunoSEQ multiplex PCR, and the TCRdb table lists in-frame clones only, not all of them. The table shows roughly 100,000 clones, with 87% occurring only once. The CDR3 is 15 amino acids. Germline CDR1 and CDR2: LGHDT and YNNKEL (reference sequence). Trimming took 1 base from V and 1 from J, leaving 8 bases between them. Study-wide results and limits: Donors skewed white British and female; clonal diversity was possibly underestimated. Sampling that yielded the repertoires occurred only after the peak T cell response.

Details on this clone: Its antigen remains unknown.

This receptor was identified in an adult in good health. The sample in question was peripheral blood, obtained on day 0 of AZD1222 vaccination. V is TRBV3-1 (or the pseudogene TRBV3-2) and J is TRBJ1-3, with D uncertain. The CDR3 sequence is CASSQGRISGNTIYF. CDR3 DNA: TGTGCCAGCAGCCAAGGGCGGATATCTGGAAACACCATATATTTT.